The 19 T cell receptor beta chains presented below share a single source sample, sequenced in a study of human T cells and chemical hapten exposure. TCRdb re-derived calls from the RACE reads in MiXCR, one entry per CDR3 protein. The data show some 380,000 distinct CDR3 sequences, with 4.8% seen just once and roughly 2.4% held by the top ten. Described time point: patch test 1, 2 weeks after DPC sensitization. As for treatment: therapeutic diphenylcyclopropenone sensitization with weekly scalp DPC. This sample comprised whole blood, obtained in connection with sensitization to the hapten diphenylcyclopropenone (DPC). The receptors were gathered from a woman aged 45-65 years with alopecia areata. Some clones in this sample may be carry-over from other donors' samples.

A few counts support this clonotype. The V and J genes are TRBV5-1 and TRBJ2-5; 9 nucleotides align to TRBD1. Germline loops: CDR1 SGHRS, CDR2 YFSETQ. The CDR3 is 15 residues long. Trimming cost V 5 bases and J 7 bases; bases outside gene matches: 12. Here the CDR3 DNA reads TGCGCCAGCAGTAGGGGGGACAGGGCCGGGGCGACCCAGTACTTC. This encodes CASSRGDRAGATQYF.

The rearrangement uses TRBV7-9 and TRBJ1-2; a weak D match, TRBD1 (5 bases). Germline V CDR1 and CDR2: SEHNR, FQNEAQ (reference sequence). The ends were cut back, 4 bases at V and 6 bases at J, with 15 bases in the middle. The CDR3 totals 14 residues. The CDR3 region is CASSSAGQGDGYTF. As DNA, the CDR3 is TGTGCCAGCAGCTCAGCAGGGCAAGGCGATGGCTACACCTTC.

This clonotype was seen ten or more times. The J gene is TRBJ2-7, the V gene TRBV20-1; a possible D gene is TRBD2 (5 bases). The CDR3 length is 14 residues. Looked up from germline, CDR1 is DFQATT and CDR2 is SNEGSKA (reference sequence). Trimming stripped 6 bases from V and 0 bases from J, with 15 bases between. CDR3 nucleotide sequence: TGCAGTGCCAAGGACTTACGGGACTCCTACGAGCAGTACTTC. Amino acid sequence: CSAKDLRDSYEQYF.

The CDR3 DNA reads TGTGCCAGCAGCTTAACCCCCTTTAGCAATCAGCCCCAGCATTTT. This encodes CASSLTPFSNQPQHF. This chain uses TRBV7-2 with TRBJ1-5; unclear D gene. This CDR3 spans 15 amino acids. The germline V gene has CDR1 SGHTA and CDR2 FQGNSA. V was shortened by 2 bases and J by 0 bases, with 8 bases between the two germline ends.

The CDR3 spells CASSWGLAEITDTQYF. CDR3 nucleotide sequence: TGTGCCAGCAGCTGGGGACTAGCGGAAATCACAGATACGCAGTATTTT. The chain links TRBV5-6 to TRBJ2-3; TRBD2 matches at 11 bases. With 3 bases clipped from V and 2 bases from J, the junction kept 5 bases outside the gene matches. The V gene's germline CDR1 is SGHDT and CDR2 YYEEEE. There are 16 residues in the CDR3. The variable domain in full, completed from reference TRBV5-6 and TRBJ2-3, reads DAGVTQSPTHLIKTRGQQVTLRCSPKSGHDTVSWYQQALGQGPQFIFQYYEEEERQRGNFPDRFSGHQFPNYSSELNVNALLLGDSALYLCASSWGLAEITDTQYFGPGTRLTVL.

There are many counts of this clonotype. CDR3: CSARSPRSYEQYF. The CDR3 DNA sequence: TGCAGTGCTAGGTCCCCTCGCTCCTACGAGCAGTACTTC. This rearrangement joins TRBV20-1 to TRBJ2-7; the D is unclear. The CDR3 consists of 13 residues. Trimming left V 3 bases short and J 0 bases short, with 9 bases between. From germline, CDR1 is DFQATT and CDR2 SNEGSKA (reference sequence).

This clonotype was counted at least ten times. The CDR3 coding sequence is TGTGCCAGCAGTTCCACGACGGGAACTGAAGCTTTCTTT. The encoded protein is CASSSTTGTEAFF. This rearrangement joins TRBV12-3 or TRBV12-4 to TRBJ1-1; D is uncertain. The CDR3 sequence is 13 residues long. V was shortened by 4 bases and J by 5 bases, with 11 bases between the two germline ends.

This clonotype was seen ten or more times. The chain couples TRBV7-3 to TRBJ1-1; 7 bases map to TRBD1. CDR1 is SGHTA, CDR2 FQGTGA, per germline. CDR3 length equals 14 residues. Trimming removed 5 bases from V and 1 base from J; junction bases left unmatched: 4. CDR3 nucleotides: TGTGCCAGCAGCCCTCAGGGGGGGAACACTGAAGCTTTCTTT. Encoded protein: CASSPQGGNTEAFF.

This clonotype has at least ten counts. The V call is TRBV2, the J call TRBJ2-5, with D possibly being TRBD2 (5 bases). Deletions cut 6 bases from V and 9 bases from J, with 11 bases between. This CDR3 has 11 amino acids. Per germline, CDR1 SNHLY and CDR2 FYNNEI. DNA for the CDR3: TGTGCCAGCAGAAGCAACGGGGCCCAGTACTTC. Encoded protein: CASRSNGAQYF.

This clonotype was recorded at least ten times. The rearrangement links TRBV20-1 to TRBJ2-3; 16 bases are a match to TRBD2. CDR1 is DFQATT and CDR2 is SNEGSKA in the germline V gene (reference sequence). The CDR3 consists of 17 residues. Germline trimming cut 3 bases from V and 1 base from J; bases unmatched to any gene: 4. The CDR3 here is CSARGLAGGRGTDTQYF. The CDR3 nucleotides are TGCAGTGCTAGGGGACTAGCGGGAGGGCGTGGCACAGATACGCAGTATTTT.

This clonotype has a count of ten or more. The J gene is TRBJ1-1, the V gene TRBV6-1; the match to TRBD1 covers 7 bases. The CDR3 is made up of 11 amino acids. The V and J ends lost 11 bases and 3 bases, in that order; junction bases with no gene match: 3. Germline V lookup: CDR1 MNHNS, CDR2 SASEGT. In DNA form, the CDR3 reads TGTGCCGGACAGGACTACACTGAAGCTTTCTTT. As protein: CAGQDYTEAFF.

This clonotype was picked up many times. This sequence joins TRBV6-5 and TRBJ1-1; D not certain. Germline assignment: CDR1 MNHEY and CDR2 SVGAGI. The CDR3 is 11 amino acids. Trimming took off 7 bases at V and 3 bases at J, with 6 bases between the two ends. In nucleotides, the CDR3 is TGTGCCAGCACCGCTGACACTGAAGCTTTCTTT. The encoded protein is CASTADTEAFF.

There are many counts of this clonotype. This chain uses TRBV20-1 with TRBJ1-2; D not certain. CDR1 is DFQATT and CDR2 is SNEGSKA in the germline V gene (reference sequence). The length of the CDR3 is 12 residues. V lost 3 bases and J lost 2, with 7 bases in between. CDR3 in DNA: TGCAGTGCTAGGACACCCAACTATGGCTACACCTTC. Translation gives CSARTPNYGYTF.

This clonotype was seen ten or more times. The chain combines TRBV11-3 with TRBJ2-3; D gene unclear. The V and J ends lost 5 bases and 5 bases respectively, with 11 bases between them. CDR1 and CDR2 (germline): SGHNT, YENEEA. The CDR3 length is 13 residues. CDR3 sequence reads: CASSPTPEDTQYF. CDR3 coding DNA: TGTGCCAGCAGCCCCACCCCAGAAGATACGCAGTATTTT.

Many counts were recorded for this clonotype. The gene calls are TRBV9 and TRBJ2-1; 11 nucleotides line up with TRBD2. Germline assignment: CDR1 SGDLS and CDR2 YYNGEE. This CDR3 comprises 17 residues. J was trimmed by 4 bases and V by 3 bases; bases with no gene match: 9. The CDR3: CASSASATSGSYNEQFF. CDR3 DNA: TGTGCCAGCAGCGCAAGTGCCACTAGCGGGAGTTACAATGAGCAGTTCTTC.

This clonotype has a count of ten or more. DNA for the CDR3: TGTGCCAGCAGCCCCGGGACAGGGGACTATAATGAAAAACTGTTTTTT. It codes for CASSPGTGDYNEKLFF. The chain has TRBV5-8 and TRBJ1-4; 10 nucleotides line up with TRBD1. V lost 4 bases to trimming and J lost 4 bases; unmatched junction nucleotides: 7. The CDR3 spans 16 residues. Germline V gene lookup returns CDR1 SGHTS and CDR2 YDEGEE. The entire variable domain, with the rest obtained from reference TRBV5-8 and TRBJ1-4, is as follows: EAGVTQSPTHLIKTRGQQATLRCSPISGHTSVYWYQQALGLGLQFLLWYDEGEERNRGNFPPRFSGRQFPNYSSELNVNALELEDSALYLCASSPGTGDYNEKLFFGSGTQLSVL.

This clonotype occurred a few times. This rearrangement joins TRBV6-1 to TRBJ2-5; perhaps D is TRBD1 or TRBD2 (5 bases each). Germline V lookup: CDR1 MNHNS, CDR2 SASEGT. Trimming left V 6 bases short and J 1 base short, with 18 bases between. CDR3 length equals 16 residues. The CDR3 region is CASRDFPGRGQETQYF. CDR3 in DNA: TGTGCCAGCAGAGACTTTCCGGGACGCGGCCAAGAGACCCAGTACTTC.

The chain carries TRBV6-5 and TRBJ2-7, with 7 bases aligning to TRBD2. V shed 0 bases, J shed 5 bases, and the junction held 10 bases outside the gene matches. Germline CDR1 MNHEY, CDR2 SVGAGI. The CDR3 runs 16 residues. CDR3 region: CASSYSGLGGGDEQYF. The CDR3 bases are TGTGCCAGCAGTTACTCGGGGCTCGGTGGGGGGGACGAGCAGTACTTC.

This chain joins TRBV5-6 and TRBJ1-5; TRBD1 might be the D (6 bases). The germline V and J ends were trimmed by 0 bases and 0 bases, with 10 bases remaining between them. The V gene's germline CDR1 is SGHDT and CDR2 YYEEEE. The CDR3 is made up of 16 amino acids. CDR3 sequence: CASSLGGPYSNQPQHF. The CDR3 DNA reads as TGTGCCAGCAGCTTGGGGGGGCCTTATAGCAATCAGCCCCAGCATTTT.